The clone carrying this T cell receptor (beta chain) was picked up one time. This entry is derived from a study of T-cell memory formation after mild COVID-19. In TCRdb, the 5' RACE reads were re-called with MiXCR into one record per CDR3 protein. The sample has about 400,000 distinct CDR3 sequences; about an eighth are singletons. Sequencing was carried out using PBMCs or a T cell subset sorted from them (not recorded which). The receptor comes from a man between 18 and 29 years old who had mild COVID-19 (a few samples of this study predate the infection). Cell type and time point are not known.

DNA for the CDR3: TGTGCCAGCCGGTGGACACCACGCGTTTACGAGCAGTACTTC. Encoded protein: CASRWTPRVYEQYF. The chain couples TRBV6-1 to TRBJ2-7; TRBD1 is a possible D gene (5 bases). This CDR3 is 14 amino acids long. Germline V CDR1 and CDR2: MNHNS, SASEGT. The V end was cut by 8 bases, the J end by 4 bases, with 18 bases between.